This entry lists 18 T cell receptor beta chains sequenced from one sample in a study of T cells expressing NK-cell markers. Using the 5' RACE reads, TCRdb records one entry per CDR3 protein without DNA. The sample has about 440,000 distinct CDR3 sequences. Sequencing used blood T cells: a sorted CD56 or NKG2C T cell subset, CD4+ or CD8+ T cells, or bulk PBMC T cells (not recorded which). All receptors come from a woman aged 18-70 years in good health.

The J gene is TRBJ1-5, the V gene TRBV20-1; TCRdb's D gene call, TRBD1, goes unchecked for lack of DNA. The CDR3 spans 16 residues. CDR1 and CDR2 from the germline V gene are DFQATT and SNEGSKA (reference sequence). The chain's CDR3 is CSAARGGRTSNQPQHF.

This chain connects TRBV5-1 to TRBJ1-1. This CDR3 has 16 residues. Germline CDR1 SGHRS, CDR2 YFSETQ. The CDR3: CASRHVASGPNTEAFF.

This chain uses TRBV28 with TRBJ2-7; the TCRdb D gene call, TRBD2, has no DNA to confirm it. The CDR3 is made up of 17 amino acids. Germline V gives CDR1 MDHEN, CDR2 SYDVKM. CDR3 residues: CASSLLSFGRAPYEQYF.

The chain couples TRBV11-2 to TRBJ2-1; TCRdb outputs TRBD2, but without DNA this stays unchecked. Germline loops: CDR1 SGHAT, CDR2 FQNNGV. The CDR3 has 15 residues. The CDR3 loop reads CASSFGGLGKNEQFF.

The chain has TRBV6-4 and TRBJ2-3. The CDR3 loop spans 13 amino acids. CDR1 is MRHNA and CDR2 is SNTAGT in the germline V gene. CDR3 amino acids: CASSRLAADTQYF.

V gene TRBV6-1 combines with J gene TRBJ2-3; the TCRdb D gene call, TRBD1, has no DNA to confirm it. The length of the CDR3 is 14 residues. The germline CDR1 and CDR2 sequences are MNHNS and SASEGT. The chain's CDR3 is CASRTAGATDTQYF.

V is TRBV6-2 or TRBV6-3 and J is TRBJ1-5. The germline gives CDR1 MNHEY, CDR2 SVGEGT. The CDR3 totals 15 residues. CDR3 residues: CASMRRGPRAQPQHF.

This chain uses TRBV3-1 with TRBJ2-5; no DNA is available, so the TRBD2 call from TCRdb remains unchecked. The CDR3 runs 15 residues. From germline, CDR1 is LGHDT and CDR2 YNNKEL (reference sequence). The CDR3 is CASSQEGLYQETQYF.

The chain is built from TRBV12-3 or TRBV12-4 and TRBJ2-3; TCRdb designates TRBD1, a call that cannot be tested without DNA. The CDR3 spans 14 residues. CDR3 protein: CASSMGAGADTQYF.

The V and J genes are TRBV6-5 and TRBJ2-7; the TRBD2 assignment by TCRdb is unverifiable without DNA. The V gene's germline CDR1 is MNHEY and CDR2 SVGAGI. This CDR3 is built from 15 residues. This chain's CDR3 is CASSYGSGISYEQYF.

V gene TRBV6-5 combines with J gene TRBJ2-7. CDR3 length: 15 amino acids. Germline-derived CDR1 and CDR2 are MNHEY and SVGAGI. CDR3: CASSSVAQNFYEQYF.

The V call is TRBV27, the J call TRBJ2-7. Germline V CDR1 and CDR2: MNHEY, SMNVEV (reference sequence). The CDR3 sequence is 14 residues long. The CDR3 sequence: CASSWSGPSYEQYF.

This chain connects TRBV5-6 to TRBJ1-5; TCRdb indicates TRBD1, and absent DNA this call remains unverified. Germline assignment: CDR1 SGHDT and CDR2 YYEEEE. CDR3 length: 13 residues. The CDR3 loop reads CASSGGANQPQHF.

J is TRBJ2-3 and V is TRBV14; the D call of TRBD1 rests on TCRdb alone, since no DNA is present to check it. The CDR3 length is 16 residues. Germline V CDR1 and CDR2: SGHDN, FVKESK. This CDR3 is CASSPYGVLTADTQYF.

The CDR3 reads CATSALTDSQPQHF. The V and J genes are TRBV24-1 and TRBJ1-5; TCRdb's D call, TRBD1, is unchecked because there is no DNA. The CDR3 extends over 14 amino acids. From germline, CDR1 is KGHDR and CDR2 SFDVKD.

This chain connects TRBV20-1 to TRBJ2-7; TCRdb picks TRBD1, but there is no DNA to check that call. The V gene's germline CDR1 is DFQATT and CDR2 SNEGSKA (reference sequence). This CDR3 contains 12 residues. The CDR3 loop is CSALQGQTEQYF.

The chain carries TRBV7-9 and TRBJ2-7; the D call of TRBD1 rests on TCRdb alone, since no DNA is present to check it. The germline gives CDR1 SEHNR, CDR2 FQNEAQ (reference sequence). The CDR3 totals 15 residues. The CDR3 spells CASSPSGQFSYEQYF. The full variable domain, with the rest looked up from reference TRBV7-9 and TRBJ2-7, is DTGVSQNPRHKITKRGQNVTFRCDPISEHNRLYWYRQTLGQGPEFLTYFQNEAQLEKSRLLSDRFSAERPKGSFSTLEIQRTEQGDSAMYLCASSPSGQFSYEQYFGPGTRLTVT.

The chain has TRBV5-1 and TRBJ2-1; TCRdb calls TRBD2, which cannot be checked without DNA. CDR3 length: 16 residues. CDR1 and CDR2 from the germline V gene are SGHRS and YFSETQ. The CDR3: CASSWPAQGWEGEQFF.